This T cell receptor beta chain was obtained from a study of T cell responses to AZD1222 COVID-19 vaccine. General study findings and limits: The donor cohort was predominantly white British with a female majority, and clonal diversity may have been underestimated.

Trimming took off 0 bases at V and 4 bases at J, with 10 bases between the two ends. This CDR3 is built from 15 residues. CDR1 and CDR2 (germline): SGHTA, FQGTGA. Repertoires were generated with immunoSEQ multiplex PCR, while TCRdb's copy carries only in-frame clones and drops some. Among about 48,000 clones listed, around 85% were seen once. Concerning this clone itself: Its antigen is currently unknown.

The input for sequencing was peripheral blood, taken 28 days after the second AZD1222 dose. The genes are TRBV7-3 and TRBJ2-1; D is unclear. This sequence was found in an adult who received the AZD1222 COVID-19 vaccine. CDR3 sequence reads: CASSLTGLEYNEQFF. The CDR3 nucleotides are TGTGCCAGCAGCTTAACGGGGTTAGAGTACAATGAGCAGTTCTTC.